Listed below are T cell receptor beta chains from one sample, sequenced in a study of blood T cell repertoires in COVID-19. The data were produced by immunoSEQ multiplex PCR, yet TCRdb's version contains in-frame clones alone and is incomplete. The repertoire consists of about 78,000 clones, with roughly 86% occurring once and the leading ten covering approximately 4.4%. The specimen sequenced was peripheral blood. All receptors come from a man aged 50 to 59 with active or convalescent COVID-19. Each CDR3 is given with its conserved first and last residue. Each record gives: V gene, D gene, clone size, J gene, CDR3 DNA, CDR3 protein. The D gene is left open where the match is weak. Only part of the rows carry a size: once, few, many, or a class if the clone is expanded.

V: TRBV2
D: TRBD1
size: .
J: TRBJ2-6
DNA: TGTGCCAGCACCGTGGACAGGAGTTACTCTGGGGCCAACGTCCTGACTTTC
CDR3: CASTVDRSYSGANVLTF

V: TRBV6-2/TRBV6-3
D: .
size: .
J: TRBJ2-3
DNA: TGTGCCAGCAGTTACGGAGGGGTAAGGGAACCCACAGATACGCAGTATTTT
CDR3: CASSYGGVREPTDTQYF

V: TRBV27
D: TRBD2
size: .
J: TRBJ2-1
DNA: TGTGCCAGCAGGGGGACTAGCGGGGGGAATGAGCAGTTCTTC
CDR3: CASRGTSGGNEQFF

V: TRBV7-7
D: TRBD1
size: .
J: TRBJ2-5
DNA: TGTGCCAGCAGCACACAGGGGAGTGGGACCCAGTACTTC
CDR3: CASSTQGSGTQYF

V: TRBV6-5
D: TRBD1
size: .
J: TRBJ1-2
DNA: TGTGCCAGCAGAAGCAGGGGGCCCTACTATGGCTACACCTTC
CDR3: CASRSRGPYYGYTF

V: TRBV27
D: .
size: .
J: TRBJ2-3
DNA: TGTGCCAGCAGATCAACAGGGGGGGTAGAAGATACGCAGTATTTT
CDR3: CASRSTGGVEDTQYF

V: TRBV19
D: TRBD2
size: .
J: TRBJ2-1
DNA: TGTGCCAGTAGTATAGGAGGATGGACTAGCGGGGGCGAAAATGAGCAGTTCTTC
CDR3: CASSIGGWTSGGENEQFF

V: TRBV9
D: TRBD1
size: few
J: TRBJ1-2
DNA: TGTGCCAGCAGCTCGGGACAGGGGGATGGCTACACCTTC
CDR3: CASSSGQGDGYTF

V: TRBV28
D: .
size: once
J: TRBJ1-2
DNA: TGTGCCAGCAGGGCCCCGAACAACTATGGCTACACCTTC
CDR3: CASRAPNNYGYTF

V: TRBV2
D: TRBD1
size: .
J: TRBJ1-2
DNA: TGTGCCAGCAGTGTAGACCCAGGGGGCGCTACCTATGGCTACACCTTC
CDR3: CASSVDPGGATYGYTF

V: TRBV7-2
D: .
size: .
J: TRBJ2-3
DNA: TGTGCCAGCACCTTCGGGGGGCGCGCGGCAGATACGCAGTATTTT
CDR3: CASTFGGRAADTQYF

V: TRBV19
D: TRBD1
size: .
J: TRBJ2-1
DNA: TGTGCCAGTAGCCAACGGGACAGGGGTCGAGATGAGCAGTTCTTC
CDR3: CASSQRDRGRDEQFF

V: TRBV4-1
D: .
size: .
J: TRBJ2-5
DNA: TGCGCCAGCAGAATCAGGGTCCCCAGTCAAGAGACCCAGTACTTC
CDR3: CASRIRVPSQETQYF

V: TRBV24-1
D: TRBD1
size: .
J: TRBJ1-5
DNA: TGTGCCACCAGTGATTCCGGGACAGGGGTTCAGCCCCAGCATTTT
CDR3: CATSDSGTGVQPQHF

V: TRBV18
D: .
size: .
J: TRBJ2-6
DNA: TGTGCCAGCTCACCGAGCTCTGGGGCCAACGTCCTGACTTTC
CDR3: CASSPSSGANVLTF

V: TRBV6-5
D: TRBD1
size: .
J: TRBJ1-1
DNA: TGTGCCAGCGCGACAGGGCGGAACACTGAAGCTTTCTTT
CDR3: CASATGRNTEAFF

V: TRBV5-6
D: TRBD1
size: .
J: TRBJ2-5
DNA: TGTGCCAGCAGTCCACGGGACAGGGGGCTTGAGACCCAGTACTTC
CDR3: CASSPRDRGLETQYF

V: TRBV5-1
D: TRBD1
size: once
J: TRBJ1-6
DNA: TGCGCCAGCAGACAGGGGGATAATTCACCCCTCCACTTT
CDR3: CASRQGDNSPLHF

V: TRBV24-1
D: TRBD1
size: .
J: TRBJ2-5
DNA: TGTGCCACCAGTGCCCGACAGGGATTGGGGACCCAGTACTTC
CDR3: CATSARQGLGTQYF

V: TRBV28
D: TRBD2
size: .
J: TRBJ2-1
DNA: TGTGCCAGCATTGCGGGGGGAACCTACAATGAGCAGTTCTTC
CDR3: CASIAGGTYNEQFF

V: TRBV2
D: TRBD1
size: .
J: TRBJ1-2
DNA: TGTGCCAGCAGTGGGGGACAGGGGAACTATGGCTACACCTTC
CDR3: CASSGGQGNYGYTF

V: TRBV10-2
D: .
size: .
J: TRBJ1-1
DNA: TGCGCCAGCAGTGAGTCGTCGGGTACTGAAGCTTTCTTT
CDR3: CASSESSGTEAFF

V: TRBV27
D: TRBD1
size: .
J: TRBJ1-2
DNA: TGTGCCAGCAGTCCCGGGACAGGGTCAGCTAACTATGGCTACACCTTC
CDR3: CASSPGTGSANYGYTF

V: TRBV6-2/TRBV6-3
D: TRBD1
size: .
J: TRBJ2-5
DNA: TGTGCCAGCAGTAGACAGGGTCGAGAGACCCAGTACTTC
CDR3: CASSRQGRETQYF

V: TRBV9
D: .
size: .
J: TRBJ2-5
DNA: TGTGCCAGCAGCGTCCTTGGGGAGGACAGGTCACAAGAGACCCAGTACTTC
CDR3: CASSVLGEDRSQETQYF

V: TRBV4-1
D: TRBD1
size: once
J: TRBJ1-5
DNA: TGCGCCAGCAGCCAGGGGACAGGGGAGGGTCAGCCCCAGCATTTT
CDR3: CASSQGTGEGQPQHF

V: TRBV10-3
D: .
size: few
J: TRBJ2-5
DNA: TGTGCCATCAGTGAATGGGACTCAGGGCCGTACCAAGAGACCCAGTACTTC
CDR3: CAISEWDSGPYQETQYF

V: TRBV28
D: TRBD2
size: .
J: TRBJ2-3
DNA: TGTGCCAGCAGGAGCGGGGGGCCTAGCACAGATACGCAGTATTTT
CDR3: CASRSGGPSTDTQYF

V: TRBV3-1/TRBV3-2
D: TRBD1
size: .
J: TRBJ2-5
DNA: TGTGCCAGCAGCCAAGTGCCACAGGGGTCGGGGGAGACCCAGTACTTC
CDR3: CASSQVPQGSGETQYF

V: TRBV23-1
D: .
size: .
J: TRBJ2-2
DNA: TGCGCCAGCAGCAACACACGACTAGACAGGGACCAAAGTAGCACCGGGGAGCTGTTTTTT
CDR3: CASSNTRLDRDQSSTGELFF

V: TRBV7-9
D: TRBD1
size: .
J: TRBJ1-2
DNA: TGTGCCAGCAGCCCCACGACAGGGGTTTATGGCTACACCTTC
CDR3: CASSPTTGVYGYTF

V: TRBV28
D: .
size: .
J: TRBJ1-1
DNA: TGTGCCAGCAGGATCCGGGTTAACACTGAAGCTTTCTTT
CDR3: CASRIRVNTEAFF

V: TRBV7-2
D: .
size: .
J: TRBJ2-3
DNA: TGTGCCAGCAGCTTAGCTTCGACTAGGTCTAGCACAGATACGCAGTATTTT
CDR3: CASSLASTRSSTDTQYF

V: TRBV25-1
D: .
size: .
J: TRBJ2-1
DNA: TGTGCCAGCAGTGGACGATTGCGGGCGGGGAATGAGCAGTTCTTC
CDR3: CASSGRLRAGNEQFF

V: TRBV7-2
D: .
size: .
J: TRBJ2-5
DNA: TGTGCCAGCAGCTCGACTATCCCAGAGACCCAGTACTTC
CDR3: CASSSTIPETQYF

V: TRBV7-9
D: TRBD1
size: few
J: TRBJ2-7
DNA: TGTGCCAGCAGCTGGGTTACAGGGGGCTCCTACGAGCAGTACTTC
CDR3: CASSWVTGGSYEQYF

V: TRBV30
D: .
size: .
J: TRBJ1-5
DNA: TGTGCCTGGAGTGTGATCGGTAGCAATCAGCCCCAGCATTTT
CDR3: CAWSVIGSNQPQHF

V: TRBV10-3
D: TRBD1
size: .
J: TRBJ1-2
DNA: TGTGCCATCGGAGCAGGGGGCGCGGCTAACTATGGCTACACCTTC
CDR3: CAIGAGGAANYGYTF

V: TRBV24-1
D: TRBD1
size: .
J: TRBJ1-5
DNA: TGTGCCACCGGGACAGGGGGCAAACCCCAGCATTTT
CDR3: CATGTGGKPQHF

V: TRBV6-5
D: TRBD1
size: .
J: TRBJ2-4
DNA: TGTGCCAGCAGTTATGACAGGGATGGTAAAAACATTCAGTACTTC
CDR3: CASSYDRDGKNIQYF

V: TRBV19
D: .
size: .
J: TRBJ1-6
DNA: TGTGCCACCACCAGGCAGGAATATAATTCACCCCTCCACTTT
CDR3: CATTRQEYNSPLHF

V: TRBV6-2/TRBV6-3
D: .
size: .
J: TRBJ1-2
DNA: TGTGCCAGCAGTTACGCAGGGGTTAACTATGGCTACACCTTC
CDR3: CASSYAGVNYGYTF

V: TRBV10-2
D: .
size: once
J: TRBJ2-2
DNA: TGCGCCAGCAGTGAGCGAGAGGTAACCGGGGAGCTGTTTTTT
CDR3: CASSEREVTGELFF

V: TRBV4-2
D: .
size: .
J: TRBJ2-3
DNA: TGTGCCAGCAGCCAAGAGTTCACAACCCGCACAGATACGCAGTATTTT
CDR3: CASSQEFTTRTDTQYF

V: TRBV7-9
D: TRBD1
size: .
J: TRBJ1-2
DNA: TGTGCCAGCAGCCCTGGACAGGGGAATGATGGCTACACCTTC
CDR3: CASSPGQGNDGYTF

V: TRBV28
D: TRBD1
size: .
J: TRBJ1-4
DNA: TGTGCCAGCAGTTTAGCACACGGGACAGGGGGGGAAAAACTGTTTTTT
CDR3: CASSLAHGTGGEKLFF

V: TRBV6-7
D: TRBD1
size: .
J: TRBJ1-5
DNA: TGTGCCAGCAGTTACCCCGCGGACAGGGCTTTAAGGACGAGCAATCAGCCCCAGCATTTT
CDR3: CASSYPADRALRTSNQPQHF

V: TRBV9
D: TRBD2
size: .
J: TRBJ2-5
DNA: TGTGCCAGCAGCGTGGGGACTAGGGGGGAGACCCAGTACTTC
CDR3: CASSVGTRGETQYF

V: TRBV7-8
D: .
size: .
J: TRBJ2-5
DNA: TGTGCCAGCAGCTTAGCTTTCAGGTCCGAGACCCAGTACTTC
CDR3: CASSLAFRSETQYF

V: TRBV10-3
D: TRBD1
size: .
J: TRBJ2-6
DNA: TGTGCCATCAGTCAACCGGGACAGGCTAGCTCTGGGGCCAACGTCCTGACTTTC
CDR3: CAISQPGQASSGANVLTF

V: TRBV5-1
D: TRBD1
size: .
J: TRBJ2-1
DNA: TGCGCCAGCAGCTTGATGGGGACAGGGGCCTACAATGAGCAGTTCTTC
CDR3: CASSLMGTGAYNEQFF

V: TRBV5-1
D: TRBD2
size: .
J: TRBJ2-1
DNA: TGCGCCAGCAGCGCGGGGGGCCTAGTAGGCAATGAGCAGTTCTTC
CDR3: CASSAGGLVGNEQFF

V: TRBV19
D: .
size: .
J: TRBJ1-5
DNA: TGTGCCAGTAGTACGGGGGTAGGTCAGCCCCAGCATTTT
CDR3: CASSTGVGQPQHF

V: TRBV3-1/TRBV3-2
D: TRBD2
size: .
J: TRBJ2-1
DNA: TGTGCCAGCAGCCAGGGCCCGTTAGCGGGGAATGAGCAGTTCTTC
CDR3: CASSQGPLAGNEQFF

V: TRBV11-1
D: .
size: .
J: TRBJ2-1
DNA: TGTGCCAGCCGCGATACAGGCAGGGTCCATGAGCAGTTCTTC
CDR3: CASRDTGRVHEQFF

V: TRBV7-8
D: TRBD1
size: .
J: TRBJ2-1
DNA: TGTGCCAGCAGCTCTCAGACAGGGGCCCCCTACAATGAGCAGTTCTTC
CDR3: CASSSQTGAPYNEQFF

V: TRBV28
D: TRBD2
size: .
J: TRBJ2-5
DNA: TGTGCCAGCAGGATTAGCGGGGGGACCCAAGAGACCCAGTACTTC
CDR3: CASRISGGTQETQYF

V: TRBV18
D: .
size: once
J: TRBJ1-2
DNA: TGTGCCAGCTCACCCTTAGGTACAGGTCTACAAGGCTACACCTTC
CDR3: CASSPLGTGLQGYTF

V: TRBV5-1
D: .
size: .
J: TRBJ2-6
DNA: TGCGCCAGCAGCGCCGGGAGTACTGGGGCCAACGTCCTGACTTTC
CDR3: CASSAGSTGANVLTF